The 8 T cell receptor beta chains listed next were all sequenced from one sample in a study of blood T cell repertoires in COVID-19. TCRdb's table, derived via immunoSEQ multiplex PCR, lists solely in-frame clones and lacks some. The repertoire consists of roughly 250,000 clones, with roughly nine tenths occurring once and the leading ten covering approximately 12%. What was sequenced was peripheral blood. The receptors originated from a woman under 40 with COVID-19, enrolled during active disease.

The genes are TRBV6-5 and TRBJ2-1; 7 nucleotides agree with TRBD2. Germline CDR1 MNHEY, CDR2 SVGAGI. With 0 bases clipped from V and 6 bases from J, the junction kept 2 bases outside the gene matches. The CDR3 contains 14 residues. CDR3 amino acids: CASSYSSGGNEQFF. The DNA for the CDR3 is TGTGCCAGCAGTTACTCTTCGGGGGGCAATGAGCAGTTCTTC.

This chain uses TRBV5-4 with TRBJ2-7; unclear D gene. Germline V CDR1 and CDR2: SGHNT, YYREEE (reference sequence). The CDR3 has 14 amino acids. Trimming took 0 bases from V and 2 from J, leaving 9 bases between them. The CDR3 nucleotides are TGTGCCAGCAGCTTGGACAGCAACCCCTACGAGCAGTACTTC. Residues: CASSLDSNPYEQYF.

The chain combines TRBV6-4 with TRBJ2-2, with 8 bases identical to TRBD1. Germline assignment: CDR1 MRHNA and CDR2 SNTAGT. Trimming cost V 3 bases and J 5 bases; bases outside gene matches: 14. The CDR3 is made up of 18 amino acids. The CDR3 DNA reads TGTGCCAGCAGTGAGAGGTGGATTGACAGGGGACAAACCGGGGAGCTGTTTTTT. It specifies CASSERWIDRGQTGELFF.

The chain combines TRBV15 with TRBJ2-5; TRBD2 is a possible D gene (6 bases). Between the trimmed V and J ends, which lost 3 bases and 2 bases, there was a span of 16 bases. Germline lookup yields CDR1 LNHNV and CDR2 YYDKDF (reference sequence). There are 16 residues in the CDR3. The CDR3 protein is CATSRGLPLKQETQYF. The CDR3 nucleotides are TGTGCCACCAGCAGGGGACTCCCGTTAAAACAAGAGACCCAGTACTTC.

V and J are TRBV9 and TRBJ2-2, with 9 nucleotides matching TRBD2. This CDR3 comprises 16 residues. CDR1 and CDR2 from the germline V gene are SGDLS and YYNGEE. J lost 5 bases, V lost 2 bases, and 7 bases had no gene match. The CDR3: CASSVRGGAETGELFF. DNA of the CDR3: TGTGCCAGCAGCGTTCGCGGGGGGGCCGAAACCGGGGAGCTGTTTTTT.

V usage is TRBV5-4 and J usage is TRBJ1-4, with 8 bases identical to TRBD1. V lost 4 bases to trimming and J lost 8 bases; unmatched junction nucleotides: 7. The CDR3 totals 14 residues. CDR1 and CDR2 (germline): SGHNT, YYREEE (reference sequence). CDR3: CASSAGQGVEKLFF. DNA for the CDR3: TGTGCCAGCAGCGCAGGACAGGGTGTCGAAAAACTGTTTTTT.

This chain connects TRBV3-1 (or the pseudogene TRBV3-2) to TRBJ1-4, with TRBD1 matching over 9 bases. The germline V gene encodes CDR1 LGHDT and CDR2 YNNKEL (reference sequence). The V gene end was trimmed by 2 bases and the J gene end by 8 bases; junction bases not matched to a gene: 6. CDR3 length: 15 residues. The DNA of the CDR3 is TGTGCCAGCAGCCAACGACGGACAGGGGAGGAAAAACTGTTTTTT. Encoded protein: CASSQRRTGEEKLFF.

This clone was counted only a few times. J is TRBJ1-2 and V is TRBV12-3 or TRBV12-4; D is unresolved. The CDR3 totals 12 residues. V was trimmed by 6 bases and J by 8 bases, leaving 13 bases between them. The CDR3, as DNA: TGTGCCAGCAGCGAGGGAAGGTTCGGCTACACCTTC. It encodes CASSEGRFGYTF.